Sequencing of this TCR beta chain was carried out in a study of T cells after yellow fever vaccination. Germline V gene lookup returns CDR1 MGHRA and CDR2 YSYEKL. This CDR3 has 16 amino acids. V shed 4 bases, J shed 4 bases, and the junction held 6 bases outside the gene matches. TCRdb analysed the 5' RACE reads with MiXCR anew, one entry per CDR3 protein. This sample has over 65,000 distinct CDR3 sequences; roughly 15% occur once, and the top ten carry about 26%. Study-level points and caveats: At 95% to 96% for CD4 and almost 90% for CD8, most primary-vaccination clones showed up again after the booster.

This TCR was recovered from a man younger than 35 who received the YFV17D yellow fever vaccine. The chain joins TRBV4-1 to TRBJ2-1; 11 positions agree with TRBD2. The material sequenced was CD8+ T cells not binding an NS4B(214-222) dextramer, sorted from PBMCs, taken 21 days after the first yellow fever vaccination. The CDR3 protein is CASSLAGLADYNEQFF. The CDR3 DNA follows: TGCGCCAGCAGCCTAGCGGGACTAGCGGATTACAATGAGCAGTTCTTC.